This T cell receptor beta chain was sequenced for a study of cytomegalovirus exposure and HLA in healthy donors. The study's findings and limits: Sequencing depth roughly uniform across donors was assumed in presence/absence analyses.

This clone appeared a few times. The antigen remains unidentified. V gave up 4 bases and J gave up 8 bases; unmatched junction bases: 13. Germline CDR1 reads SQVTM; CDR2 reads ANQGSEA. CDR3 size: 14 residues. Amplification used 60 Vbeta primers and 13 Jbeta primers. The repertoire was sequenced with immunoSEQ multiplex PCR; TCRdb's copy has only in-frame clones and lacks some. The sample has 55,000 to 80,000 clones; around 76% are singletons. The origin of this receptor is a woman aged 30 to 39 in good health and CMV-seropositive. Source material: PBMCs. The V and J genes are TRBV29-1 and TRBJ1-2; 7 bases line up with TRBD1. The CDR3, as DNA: TGCAGCGTTGGGGGGACAGAAAACTATGTAGGCTACACCTTC. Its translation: CSVGGTENYVGYTF.